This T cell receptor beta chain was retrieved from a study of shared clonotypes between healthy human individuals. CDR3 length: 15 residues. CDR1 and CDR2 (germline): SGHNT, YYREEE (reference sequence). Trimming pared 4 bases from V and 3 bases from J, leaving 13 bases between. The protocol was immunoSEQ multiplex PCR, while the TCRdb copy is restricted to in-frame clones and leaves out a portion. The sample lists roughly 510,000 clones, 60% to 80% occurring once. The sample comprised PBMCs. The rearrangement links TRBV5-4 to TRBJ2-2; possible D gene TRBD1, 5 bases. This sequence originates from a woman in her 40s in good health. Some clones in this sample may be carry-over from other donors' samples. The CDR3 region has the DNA TGTGCCAGCAGCCCCCGACAGACGGACACCGGGGAGCTGTTTTTT. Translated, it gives CASSPRQTDTGELFF.